The clone carrying this T cell receptor (beta chain) was counted a few times. Antigen specificity is unknown. This entry belongs to a study of OX40 agonist ivuxolimab in advanced cancers. The study, taken as a whole, reports: Which antigen the expanded peripheral T cells recognized is unknown. CD4+ and CD8+ T cells in blood underwent clonal expansion by week 6 at 0.1 to 3.0 mg/kg.

The CDR3 runs to 13 residues. The germline V gene has CDR1 SQVTM and CDR2 ANQGSEA. The repertoire was sequenced with immunoSEQ multiplex PCR; TCRdb's copy has only in-frame clones and lacks some. This sample has 69,000 or so clones, with more than 75% found just once. This sample comprised CD4+ or CD8+ T cells sorted from blood, obtained in a trial of the OX40 agonist ivuxolimab. The V gene is TRBV29-1, the J gene TRBJ2-1; tentatively, D is TRBD2 (7 bases). The receptor was isolated from an adult with an advanced solid tumor such as melanoma, head and neck, liver or kidney cancer. CDR3 sequence: CGVAGGGSNEQFF. CDR3 sequence (DNA): TGCGGGGTCGCTGGGGGGGGCTCGAATGAGCAGTTCTTC.